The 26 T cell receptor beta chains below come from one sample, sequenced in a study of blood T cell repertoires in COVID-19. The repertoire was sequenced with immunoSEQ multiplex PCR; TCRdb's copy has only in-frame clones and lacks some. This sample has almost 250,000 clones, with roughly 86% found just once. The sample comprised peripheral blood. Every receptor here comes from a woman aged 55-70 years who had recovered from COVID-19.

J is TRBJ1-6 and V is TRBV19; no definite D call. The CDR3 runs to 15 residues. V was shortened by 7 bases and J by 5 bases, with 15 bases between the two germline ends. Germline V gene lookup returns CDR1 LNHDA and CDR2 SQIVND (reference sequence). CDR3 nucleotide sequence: TGTGCCAGTACCCCGGGAGAGGGAGATAATTCACCCCTCCACTTT. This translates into CASTPGEGDNSPLHF.

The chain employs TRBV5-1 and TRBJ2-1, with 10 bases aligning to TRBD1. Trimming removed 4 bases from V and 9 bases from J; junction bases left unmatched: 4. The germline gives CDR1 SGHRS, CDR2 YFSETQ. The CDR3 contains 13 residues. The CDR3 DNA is TGCGCCAGCAGCCAGACAGGGGGCGGTGAGCAGTTCTTC. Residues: CASSQTGGGEQFF.

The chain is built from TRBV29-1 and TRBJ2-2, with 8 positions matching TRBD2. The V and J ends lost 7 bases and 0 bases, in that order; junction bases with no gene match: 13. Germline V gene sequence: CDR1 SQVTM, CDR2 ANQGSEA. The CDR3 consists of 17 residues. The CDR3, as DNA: TGCAGCGCAACACGGGGGGGATTATTCCCGAACACCGGGGAGCTGTTTTTT. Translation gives CSATRGGLFPNTGELFF.

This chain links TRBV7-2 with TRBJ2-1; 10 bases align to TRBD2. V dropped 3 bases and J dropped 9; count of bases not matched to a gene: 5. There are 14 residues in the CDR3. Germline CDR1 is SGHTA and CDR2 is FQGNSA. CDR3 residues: CASSFERGGLEQFF. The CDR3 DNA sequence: TGTGCCAGCAGCTTTGAGCGGGGGGGCCTTGAGCAGTTCTTC.

The CDR3 is CSVRRGIYEQYF. The CDR3 bases are TGCAGCGTTCGACGGGGAATTTACGAGCAGTACTTC. The rearrangement joins TRBV29-1 to TRBJ2-7, with D possibly matching TRBD2 (5 bases). Per the germline V gene, CDR1 is SQVTM and CDR2 is ANQGSEA. V lost 5 bases, J lost 4 bases, and 12 bases lay in between. CDR3 length: 12 amino acids.

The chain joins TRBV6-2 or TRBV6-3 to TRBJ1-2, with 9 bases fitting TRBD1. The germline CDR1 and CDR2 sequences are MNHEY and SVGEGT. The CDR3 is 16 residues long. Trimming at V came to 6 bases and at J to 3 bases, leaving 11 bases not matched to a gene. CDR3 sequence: CASSLKRDRADYGYTF. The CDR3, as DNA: TGTGCCAGCAGCTTGAAACGGGACAGGGCTGACTATGGCTACACCTTC.

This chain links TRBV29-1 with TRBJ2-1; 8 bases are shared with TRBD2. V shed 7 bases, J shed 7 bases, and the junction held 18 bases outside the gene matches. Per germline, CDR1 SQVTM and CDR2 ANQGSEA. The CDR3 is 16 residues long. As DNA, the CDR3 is TGCAGCGCACCGGGGTGGAGCGGGGGCAAGGAGAATGAGCAGTTCTTC. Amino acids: CSAPGWSGGKENEQFF.

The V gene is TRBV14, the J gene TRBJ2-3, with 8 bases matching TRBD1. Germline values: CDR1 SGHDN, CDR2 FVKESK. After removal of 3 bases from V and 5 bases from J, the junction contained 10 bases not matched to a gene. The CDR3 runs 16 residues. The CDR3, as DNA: TGTGCCAGCAGCCATCTAGGCAGGGGGCTCAAAGATACGCAGTATTTT. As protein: CASSHLGRGLKDTQYF.

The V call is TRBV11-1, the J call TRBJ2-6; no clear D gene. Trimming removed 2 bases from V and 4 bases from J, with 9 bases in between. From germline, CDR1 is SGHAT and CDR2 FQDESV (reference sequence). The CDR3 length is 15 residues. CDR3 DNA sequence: TGTGCCAGCAGCTTAAGTGGCCCCGGGGCCAACGTCCTGACTTTC. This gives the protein CASSLSGPGANVLTF. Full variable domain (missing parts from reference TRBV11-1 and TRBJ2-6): EAEVAQSPRYKITEKSQAVAFWCDPISGHATLYWYRQILGQGPELLVQFQDESVVDDSQLPKDRFSAERLKGVDSTLKIQPAELGDSAMYLCASSLSGPGANVLTFGAGSRLTVL.

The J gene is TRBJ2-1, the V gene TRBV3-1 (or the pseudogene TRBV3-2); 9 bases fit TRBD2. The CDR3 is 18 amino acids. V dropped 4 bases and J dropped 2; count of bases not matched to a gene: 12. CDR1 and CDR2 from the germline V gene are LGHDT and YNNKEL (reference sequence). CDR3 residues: CASSPLRTSVTTYNEQFF. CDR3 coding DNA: TGTGCCAGCAGCCCCCTCAGGACTAGCGTTACGACCTACAATGAGCAGTTCTTC.

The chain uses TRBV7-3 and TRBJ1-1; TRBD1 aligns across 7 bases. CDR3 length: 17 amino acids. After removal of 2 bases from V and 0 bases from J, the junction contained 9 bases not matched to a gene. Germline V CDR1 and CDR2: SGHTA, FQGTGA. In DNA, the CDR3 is TGTGCCAGCAGCTTAGGAGGATTAGACAGGGTGAACACTGAAGCTTTCTTT. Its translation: CASSLGGLDRVNTEAFF.

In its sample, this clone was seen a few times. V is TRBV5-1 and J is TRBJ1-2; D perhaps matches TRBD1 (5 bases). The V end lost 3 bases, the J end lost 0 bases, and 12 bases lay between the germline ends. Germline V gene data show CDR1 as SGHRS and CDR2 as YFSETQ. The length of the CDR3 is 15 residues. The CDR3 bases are TGCGCCAGCAGCTCCGGGTTGACAGCTAACTATGGCTACACCTTC. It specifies CASSSGLTANYGYTF. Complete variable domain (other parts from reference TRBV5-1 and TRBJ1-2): KAGVTQTPRYLIKTRGQQVTLSCSPISGHRSVSWYQQTPGQGLQFLFEYFSETQRNKGNFPGRFSGRQFSNSRSEMNVSTLELGDSALYLCASSSGLTANYGYTFGSGTRLTVV.

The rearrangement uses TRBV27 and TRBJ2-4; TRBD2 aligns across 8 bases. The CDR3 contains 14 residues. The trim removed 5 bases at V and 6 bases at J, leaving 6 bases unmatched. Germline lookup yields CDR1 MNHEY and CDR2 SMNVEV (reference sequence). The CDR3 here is CASSPAGAINIQYF. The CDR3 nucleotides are TGTGCCAGCAGTCCAGCGGGGGCGATAAACATTCAGTACTTC.

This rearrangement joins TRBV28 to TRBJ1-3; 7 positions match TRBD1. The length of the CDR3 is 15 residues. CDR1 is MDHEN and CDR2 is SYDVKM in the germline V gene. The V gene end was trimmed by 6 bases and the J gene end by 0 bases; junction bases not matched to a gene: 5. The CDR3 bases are TGTGCCAGCAGGGGGACAGAGAGCTCTGGAAACACCATATATTTT. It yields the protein CASRGTESSGNTIYF. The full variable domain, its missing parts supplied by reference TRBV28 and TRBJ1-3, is DVKVTQSSRYLVKRTGEKVFLECVQDMDHENMFWYRQDPGLGLRLIYFSYDVKMKEKGDIPEGYSVSREKKERFSLILESASTNQTSMYLCASRGTESSGNTIYFGEGSWLTVV.

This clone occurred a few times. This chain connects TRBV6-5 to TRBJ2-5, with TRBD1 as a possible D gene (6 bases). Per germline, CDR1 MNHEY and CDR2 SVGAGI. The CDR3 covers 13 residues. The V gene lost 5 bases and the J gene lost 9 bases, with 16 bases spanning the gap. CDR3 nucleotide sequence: TGTGCCAGCAGTCTGGACAGCCTCGGGGCCCAGTACTTC. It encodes CASSLDSLGAQYF.

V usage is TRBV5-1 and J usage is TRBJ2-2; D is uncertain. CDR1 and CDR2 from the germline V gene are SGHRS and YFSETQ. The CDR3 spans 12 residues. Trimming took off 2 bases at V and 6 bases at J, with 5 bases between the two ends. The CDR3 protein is CASSLPAGELFF. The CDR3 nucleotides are TGCGCCAGCAGCTTACCGGCCGGGGAGCTGTTTTTT.

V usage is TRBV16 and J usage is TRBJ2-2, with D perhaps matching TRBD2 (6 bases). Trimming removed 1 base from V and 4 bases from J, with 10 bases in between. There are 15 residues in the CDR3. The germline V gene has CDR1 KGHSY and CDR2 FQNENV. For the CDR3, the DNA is TGTGCCAGCAGCCAATTGGGACTGGGCACCGGGGAGCTGTTTTTT. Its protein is CASSQLGLGTGELFF.

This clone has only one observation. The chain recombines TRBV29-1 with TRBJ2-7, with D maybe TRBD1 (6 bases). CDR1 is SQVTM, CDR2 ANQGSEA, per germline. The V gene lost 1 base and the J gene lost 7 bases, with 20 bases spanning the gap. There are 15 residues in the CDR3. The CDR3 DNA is TGCAGCGTTGAAGGTCGAGATTTTGGGGGCCGAGAGCAGTACTTC. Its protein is CSVEGRDFGGREQYF.

As DNA, the CDR3 is TGCGCCAGCAGCTCAGCGGGACTTCCAGATACGCAGTATTTT. It encodes CASSSAGLPDTQYF. The chain is built from TRBV5-1 and TRBJ2-3; 7 bases are a match to TRBD2. CDR3 length: 14 residues. The germline V gene has CDR1 SGHRS and CDR2 YFSETQ. After removal of 3 bases from V and 4 bases from J, the junction contained 5 bases not matched to a gene.

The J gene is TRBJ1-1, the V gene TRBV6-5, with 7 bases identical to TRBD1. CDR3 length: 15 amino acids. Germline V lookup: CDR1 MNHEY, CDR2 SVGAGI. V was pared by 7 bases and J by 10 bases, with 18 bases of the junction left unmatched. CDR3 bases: TGTGCCAGCAACCGGCTGAGGAGCGAGGGGGCTCGAGCTTTCTTT. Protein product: CASNRLRSEGARAFF.

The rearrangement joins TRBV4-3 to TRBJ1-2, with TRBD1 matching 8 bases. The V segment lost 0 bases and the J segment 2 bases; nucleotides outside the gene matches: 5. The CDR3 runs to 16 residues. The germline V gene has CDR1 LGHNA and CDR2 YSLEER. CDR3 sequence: CASSQDYRGGNYGYTF. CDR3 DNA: TGCGCCAGCAGCCAAGATTACAGGGGGGGAAACTATGGCTACACCTTC.

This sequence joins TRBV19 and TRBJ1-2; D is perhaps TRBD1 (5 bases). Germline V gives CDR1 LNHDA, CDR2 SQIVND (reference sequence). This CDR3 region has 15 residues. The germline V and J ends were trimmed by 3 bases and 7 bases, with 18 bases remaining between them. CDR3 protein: CASSIRDSALGGYTF. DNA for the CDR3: TGTGCCAGTAGTATCCGGGACTCCGCCTTGGGTGGCTACACCTTC.

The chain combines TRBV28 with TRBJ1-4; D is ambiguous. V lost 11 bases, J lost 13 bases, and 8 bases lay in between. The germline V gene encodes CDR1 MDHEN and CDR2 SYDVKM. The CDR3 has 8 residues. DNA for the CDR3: TGTGCCTGCGGGTCACTGTTTTTT. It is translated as CACGSLFF.

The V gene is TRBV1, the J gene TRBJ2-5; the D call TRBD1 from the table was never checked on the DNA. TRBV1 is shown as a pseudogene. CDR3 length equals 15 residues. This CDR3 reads CTSSRGTGGPETQYF. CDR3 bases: TGCACCAGCAGCCGAGGGACAGGGGGCCCTGAGACCCAGTACTTC.

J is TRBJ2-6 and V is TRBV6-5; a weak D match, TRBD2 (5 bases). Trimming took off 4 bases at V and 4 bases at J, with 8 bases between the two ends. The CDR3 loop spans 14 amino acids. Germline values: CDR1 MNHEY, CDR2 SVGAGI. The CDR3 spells CASSSPGGANVLTF. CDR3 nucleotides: TGTGCCAGCAGTTCCCCGGGAGGGGCCAACGTCCTGACTTTC.

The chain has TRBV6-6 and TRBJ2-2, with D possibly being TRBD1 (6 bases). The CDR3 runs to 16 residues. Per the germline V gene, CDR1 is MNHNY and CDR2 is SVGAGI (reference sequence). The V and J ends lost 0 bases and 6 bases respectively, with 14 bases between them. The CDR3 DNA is TGTGCCAGCAGTTACTCAGAAAGGGGGAAGGCCGGGGAGCTGTTTTTT. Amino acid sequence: CASSYSERGKAGELFF.